This T cell receptor beta chain was observed in a study of blood T cells in healthy people across ages. Trimming took 4 bases from V and 1 from J, leaving 19 bases between them. The CDR3 runs to 17 residues. Germline V gene sequence: CDR1 SEHNR, CDR2 FQNEAQ (reference sequence). The authors ran a second PCR of about 6 to 11 cycles using a sample-barcoded 5' primer and a J-beta primer mix. TCRdb re-called the 5' RACE reads through MiXCR, storing one row per CDR3 protein. The sample has 600,000 to 1,000,000 distinct CDR3 sequences, roughly 64% seen once; the top ten hold 22%. The source of this sequence is a man aged 25-45 years in good health. The sample was blood. This chain links TRBV7-9 with TRBJ2-5; the D gene could be TRBD1 or TRBD2 (6 bases each). CDR3 residues: CASSSTRGLNAQETQYF. The DNA of the CDR3 is TGTGCCAGCAGCTCAACCAGGGGACTCAACGCCCAAGAGACCCAGTACTTC.